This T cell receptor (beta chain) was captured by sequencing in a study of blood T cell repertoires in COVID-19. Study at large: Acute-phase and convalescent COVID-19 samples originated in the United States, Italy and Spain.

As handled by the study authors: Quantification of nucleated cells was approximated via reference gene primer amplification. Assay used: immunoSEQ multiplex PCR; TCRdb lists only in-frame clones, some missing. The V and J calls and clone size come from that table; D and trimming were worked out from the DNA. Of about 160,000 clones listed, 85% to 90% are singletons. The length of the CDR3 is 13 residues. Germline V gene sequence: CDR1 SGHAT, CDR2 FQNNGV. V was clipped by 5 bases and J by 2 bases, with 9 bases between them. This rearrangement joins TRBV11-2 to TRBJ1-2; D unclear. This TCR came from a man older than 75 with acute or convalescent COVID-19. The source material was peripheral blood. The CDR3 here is CASSPTDNYGYTF. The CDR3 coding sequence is TGTGCCAGCAGCCCCACAGACAACTATGGCTACACCTTC.